This paragraph covers one T cell receptor beta chain sequence. The junction does not match germline at one end; this may be a read error. The sample comes from a study of tumor-infiltrating lymphocytes in primary liver carcinoma. The researchers obtained blood RNA from unsorted whole blood and also extracted germline DNA. The CDR3 covers 14 residues. Germline assignment: CDR1 SGHRS and CDR2 YFSETQ. The input was 500 ng total RNA; TCR beta cDNA was made from it with a constant-region primer. Nested multiplex PCR, run for three rounds with slightly modified ARM-PCR, yielded TCR beta libraries. Researchers ran the first two PCR rounds for 10 cycles each with TRBV1-TRBV30 forward primers and a C-beta reverse primer. TCRdb redid the calling of the multiplex PCR reads with MiXCR, one entry per CDR3 protein. The table shows about 200,000 distinct CDR3 sequences, with around 60% occurring only once.

J is TRBJ2-1 and V is TRBV5-1; tentatively, D is TRBD2 (6 bases). The sequence was obtained from a woman aged 55-75 years with primary liver carcinoma and hepatitis B virus infection. The sample taken for sequencing was peripheral blood. The CDR3 loop reads CASSGRGGYNEQLF. The CDR3, as DNA: TGCGCCAGCAGTGGGAGAGGAGGGTACAATGAGCAGTTATTC.